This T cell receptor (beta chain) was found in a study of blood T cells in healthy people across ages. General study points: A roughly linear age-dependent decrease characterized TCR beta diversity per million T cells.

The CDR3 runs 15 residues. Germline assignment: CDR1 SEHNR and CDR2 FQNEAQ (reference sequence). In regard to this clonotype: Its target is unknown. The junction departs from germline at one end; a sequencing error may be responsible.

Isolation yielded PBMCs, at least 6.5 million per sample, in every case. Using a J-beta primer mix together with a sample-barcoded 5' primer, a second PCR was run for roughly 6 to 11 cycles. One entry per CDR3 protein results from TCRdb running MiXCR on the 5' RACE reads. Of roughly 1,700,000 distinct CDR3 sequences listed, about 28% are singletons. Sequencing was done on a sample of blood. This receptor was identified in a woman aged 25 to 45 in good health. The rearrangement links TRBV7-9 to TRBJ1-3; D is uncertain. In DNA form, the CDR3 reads TGTGCCAGCAGCTTAGGGACTACTACTGGAAACGCCATATATTTT. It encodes CASSLGTTTGNAIYF. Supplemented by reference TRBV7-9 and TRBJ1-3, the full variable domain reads DTGVSQNPRHKITKRGQNVTFRCDPISEHNRLYWYRQTLGQGPEFLTYFQNEAQLEKSRLLSDRFSAERPKGSFSTLEIQRTEQGDSAMYLCASSLGTTTGNAIYFGEGSWLTVV.